This T cell receptor (beta chain) was profiled in a study of cytomegalovirus exposure and HLA in healthy donors. Across the study: An early data release held 70 million to 90 million unique TCRs from HLA-typed donors. Findings and limits, study-wide: Sequencing likely produced, as an artifact, a cluster of highly shared sequence variants. For most TCR sequences rarity was the rule, although some public TCRs occurred in many donors.

The germline gives CDR1 MNHEY, CDR2 SVGAGI. Trimming removed 4 bases from V and 4 bases from J, with 11 bases in between. The CDR3 consists of 14 residues. The PCR used 60 Vbeta and 13 Jbeta primers. The assay was immunoSEQ multiplex PCR, and TCRdb's table has in-frame clones only and misses some. Found here are around 170,000 clones, 60% to 80% of them singletons; the top ten hold 2% to 2.5%. With regard to this clone: Its antigen is not known.

The sequence was obtained from a man in his 60s in good health and CMV-seronegative. Sequencing input: PBMCs. This chain joins TRBV6-5 and TRBJ2-4; D is perhaps TRBD2 (6 bases). CDR3 DNA sequence: TGTGCCAGCAGTTCCCCGGGGGTTAAAAACATTCAGTACTTC. Translation gives CASSSPGVKNIQYF.